Listed below are T cell receptor beta chains from one sample, sequenced in a study of identical twins. Each CDR3 protein is one row after TCRdb ran MiXCR on the 5' RACE reads. The repertoire holds about 730,000 distinct CDR3 sequences, with around 20% as singletons. The same sample was also studied in work on T cells expressing NK-cell markers.

The source material was PBMCs. These receptors came from a woman aged 18-29 years in good health. CDR3s include the opening cysteine and the closing phenylalanine or tryptophan. A D gene is named only where the DNA matches it firmly. A row's size may be missing; if present it is once, few, many or a size class.

j_call,v_call,clone_size,d_call,cdr3_aa,cdr3_nt
TRBJ1-1,TRBV20-1,few,.,CSATPSGLNTEAFF,TGCAGTGCTACCCCCTCGGGATTGAACACTGAAGCTTTCTTT
TRBJ1-1,TRBV20-1,.,TRBD1,CSASPPGQGRHTEAFF,TGCAGTGCTAGCCCACCGGGACAGGGGAGGCACACTGAAGCTTTCTTT
TRBJ2-1,TRBV20-1,few,.,CSAPGVGSGYNEQFF,TGCAGTGCCCCCGGTGTCGGTAGCGGATACAATGAGCAGTTCTTC
TRBJ2-3,TRBV12-3/TRBV12-4,few,.,CASSDRASTDTQYF,TGTGCCAGCAGTGACAGAGCTAGCACAGATACGCAGTATTTT
TRBJ1-3,TRBV6-5,.,.,CASSYSYRGASSGNTIYF,TGTGCCAGCAGTTACTCCTACCGCGGGGCGAGCTCTGGAAACACCATATATTTT
TRBJ2-1,TRBV19,many,TRBD2,CASTEAGLYNEQFF,TGTGCCAGTACCGAAGCGGGACTCTACAATGAGCAGTTCTTC
TRBJ1-2,TRBV20-1,many,TRBD1,CSARLTGERGYTF,TGCAGTGCTAGACTCACAGGGGAACGTGGCTACACCTTC
TRBJ2-5,TRBV27,.,.,CASSSDFGLQETQYF,TGTGCCAGCAGTTCAGATTTCGGCCTGCAAGAGACCCAGTACTTC
TRBJ2-1,TRBV9,.,TRBD2,CASSPFPTSGSYNEQFF,TGTGCCAGCAGCCCTTTCCCCACTAGCGGGTCCTACAATGAGCAGTTCTTC
TRBJ2-1,TRBV20-1,.,.,CSATDPAPGEQFF,TGCAGTGCTACTGACCCGGCCCCCGGTGAGCAGTTCTTC
TRBJ2-1,TRBV5-6,.,TRBD2,CASSYQIAGLSYNEQFF,TGTGCCAGCAGCTACCAAATAGCGGGGTTATCCTACAATGAGCAGTTCTTC
TRBJ2-7,TRBV20-1,.,.,CSATPSRGSYEQYF,TGCAGTGCTACCCCTTCCAGGGGAAGTTACGAGCAGTACTTC
TRBJ1-5,TRBV29-1,.,.,CSVGADQPQHF,TGCAGCGTTGGGGCCGACCAGCCCCAGCATTTT
TRBJ2-2,TRBV6-5,.,.,CASSYSLDGVGELFF,TGTGCCAGCAGTTACTCTCTAGACGGGGTCGGGGAGCTGTTTTTT
TRBJ2-7,TRBV2,.,.,CASILTREQYF,TGTGCCAGCATTTTGACGCGGGAGCAGTACTTC
TRBJ2-3,TRBV2,few,TRBD2,CASRAPGLAGGLRDTQYF,TGTGCCAGCAGGGCTCCGGGACTAGCGGGGGGTTTACGAGATACGCAGTATTTT
TRBJ2-7,TRBV20-1,few,.,CSASRGNDEQYF,TGCAGTGCTAGCCGGGGGAACGACGAGCAGTACTTC
TRBJ2-7,TRBV10-3,few,.,CAISESRQVSLWGQYF,TGTGCCATCAGTGAGTCCCGACAGGTATCCCTCTGGGGGCAGTACTTC
TRBJ2-7,TRBV7-2,.,.,CASSFIAYEQYF,TGTGCCAGCAGCTTTATCGCCTACGAGCAGTACTTC
TRBJ2-7,TRBV20-1,.,.,CSARDWHELYEQYF,TGCAGTGCTAGAGATTGGCATGAGCTCTACGAGCAGTACTTC
TRBJ1-1,TRBV6-1,few,TRBD1,CASTEGGGSPEAFF,TGTGCCAGCACCGAAGGGGGCGGGAGCCCTGAAGCTTTCTTT
TRBJ2-1,TRBV10-3,many,TRBD2,CAISDPLAGGMSSYNEQFF,TGTGCCATCAGTGACCCCCTAGCGGGGGGCATGAGCTCCTACAATGAGCAGTTCTTC
TRBJ2-3,TRBV7-6,.,.,CASSLKADSIAADTQYF,TGTGCCAGCAGCTTAAAGGCCGACTCCATTGCGGCAGATACGCAGTATTTT
TRBJ2-7,TRBV18,.,TRBD1,CASSQGAWYEQYF,TGTGCCAGCTCACAGGGGGCTTGGTACGAGCAGTACTTC
TRBJ2-7,TRBV9,.,.,CASSPPGAGRVTF,TGTGCCAGCAGCCCGCCGGGAGCAGGGCGGGTAACCTTC
TRBJ2-5,TRBV11-2,.,.,CASSPTLGGGQTQYF,TGTGCCAGCAGCCCGACACTTGGGGGGGGCCAGACCCAGTACTTC
TRBJ1-2,TRBV12-3/TRBV12-4,few,.,CASSLRGSTYGYTF,TGTGCCAGCAGTTTACGAGGCAGTACCTATGGCTACACCTTC
TRBJ2-1,TRBV6-1,.,TRBD2,CASSPSGGAGDEQFF,TGTGCCAGCAGTCCTAGCGGGGGGGCCGGGGATGAGCAGTTCTTC
TRBJ2-5,TRBV6-2/TRBV6-3,.,.,CASSYRLHQETQYF,TGTGCCAGCAGTTACCGGCTCCACCAAGAGACCCAGTACTTC
TRBJ2-1,TRBV7-9,.,.,CASSLYGTHNNEQFF,TGTGCCAGCAGCCTATATGGGACTCATAACAATGAGCAGTTCTTC
TRBJ1-4,TRBV29-1,many,.,CRDVDSRGAKLFF,TGCAGAGATGTTGATAGCCGGGGAGCAAAACTGTTTTTT
TRBJ2-1,TRBV9,once,TRBD2,CASSVRVGAGGGYNEQFF,TGTGCCAGCAGCGTAAGGGTCGGAGCGGGGGGTGGGTACAATGAGCAGTTCTTC
TRBJ2-1,TRBV12-3/TRBV12-4,.,TRBD2,CASSFGAGGINEQFF,TGTGCCAGCAGTTTTGGGGCGGGGGGGATTAATGAGCAGTTCTTC
TRBJ2-2,TRBV6-2/TRBV6-3,.,.,CASSRPNFAFFHRELFF,TGTGCCAGCAGTCGACCCAATTTTGCCTTTTTTCACCGGGAGCTGTTTTTT
TRBJ2-7,TRBV20-1,few,TRBD2,CSATLAGGYEQYF,TGCAGTGCTACCCTAGCGGGAGGCTACGAGCAGTACTTC
TRBJ2-6,TRBV10-2,.,.,CASSESGWGSGANVLTF,TGCGCCAGCAGTGAGTCGGGTTGGGGGTCTGGGGCCAACGTCCTGACTTTC
TRBJ1-5,TRBV29-1,few,.,CSVAGTTGDQPQHF,TGCAGCGTGGCCGGGACAACGGGCGATCAGCCCCAGCATTTT
TRBJ2-3,TRBV4-1,many,.,CASSPTLGDTQYF,TGCGCCAGCAGCCCGACTCTGGGAGATACGCAGTATTTT
TRBJ2-5,TRBV12-3/TRBV12-4,.,TRBD1,CASKPWDRGETQYF,TGTGCCAGCAAACCTTGGGACAGGGGAGAGACCCAGTACTTC
TRBJ1-1,TRBV7-2,.,TRBD1,CASSSRQGRNTEAFF,TGTGCCAGCAGCAGCCGACAGGGGAGGAACACTGAAGCTTTCTTT
TRBJ1-4,TRBV20-1,.,.,CSARDIGYNEKLFF,TGCAGTGCTAGAGATATCGGTTATAATGAAAAACTGTTTTTT
TRBJ2-2,TRBV5-1,few,TRBD2,CASSGTSGSRAGELFF,TGCGCCAGCAGCGGGACTAGCGGCTCTAGGGCCGGGGAGCTGTTTTTT
TRBJ2-5,TRBV2,.,TRBD2,CASSKLLAGGETQYF,TGTGCCAGCAGTAAATTACTAGCGGGAGGAGAGACCCAGTACTTC
TRBJ2-1,TRBV20-1,.,.,CSASYRALVQFF,TGCAGTGCTAGCTATAGGGCTCTCGTGCAGTTCTTC
TRBJ2-2,TRBV11-3,few,.,CASSSQYGVGTGELFF,TGTGCCAGCAGCTCCCAATACGGGGTCGGGACCGGGGAGCTGTTTTTT
TRBJ2-7,TRBV29-1,.,.,CSVHGGYEQYF,TGCAGCGTCCACGGAGGGTACGAGCAGTACTTC
TRBJ1-6,TRBV10-3,.,.,CATGPIGANSPLHF,TGTGCCACCGGACCTATAGGGGCAAATTCACCCCTCCACTTT
TRBJ2-5,TRBV6-2/TRBV6-3,.,.,CASSYPRRSSTQYF,TGTGCCAGCAGTTACCCACGACGGTCGTCGACCCAGTACTTC
TRBJ2-7,TRBV6-1,.,.,CASSEVGTYEQYF,TGTGCCAGCAGTGAAGTGGGGACCTACGAGCAGTACTTC
TRBJ2-3,TRBV20-1,.,.,CSARSGATDTQYF,TGCAGTGCTCGTTCGGGGGCCACAGATACGCAGTATTTT
TRBJ2-6,TRBV6-5,.,TRBD2,CASRYLGRALSGANVLTF,TGTGCCAGCAGGTACCTGGGGAGGGCCCTCTCTGGGGCCAACGTCCTGACTTTC
TRBJ1-1,TRBV27,.,TRBD1,CASSSGQGLRGEAFF,TGTGCCAGCAGTTCAGGACAGGGGCTCCGGGGGGAAGCTTTCTTT
TRBJ2-5,TRBV6-6,.,.,CASTLLGGGTQYF,TGTGCCAGCACCCTTCTGGGGGGAGGGACCCAGTACTTC
TRBJ2-5,TRBV5-5,few,.,CASGNWGETQYF,TGTGCCAGCGGAAATTGGGGGGAGACCCAGTACTTC